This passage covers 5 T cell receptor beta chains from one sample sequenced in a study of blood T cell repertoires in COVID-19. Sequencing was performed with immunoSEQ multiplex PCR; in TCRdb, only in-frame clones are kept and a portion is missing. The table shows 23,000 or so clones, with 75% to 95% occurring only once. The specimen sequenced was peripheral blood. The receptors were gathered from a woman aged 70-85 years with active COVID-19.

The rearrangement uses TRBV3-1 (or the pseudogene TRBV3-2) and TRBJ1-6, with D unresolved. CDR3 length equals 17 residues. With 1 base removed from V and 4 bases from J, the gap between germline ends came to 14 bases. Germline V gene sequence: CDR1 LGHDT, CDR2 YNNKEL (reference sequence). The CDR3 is CASSQGTYSGYNSPLHF. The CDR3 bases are TGTGCCAGCAGCCAAGGAACTTACAGCGGTTATAATTCACCCCTCCACTTT.

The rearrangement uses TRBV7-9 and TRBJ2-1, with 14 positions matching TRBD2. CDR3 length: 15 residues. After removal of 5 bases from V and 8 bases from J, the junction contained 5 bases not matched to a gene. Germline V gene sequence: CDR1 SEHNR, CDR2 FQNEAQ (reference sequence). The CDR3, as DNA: TGTGCCAGCAGCCCGGGACTAGCGGGAGCGGATGAGCAGTTCTTC. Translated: CASSPGLAGADEQFF.

CDR3 sequence (DNA): TGTGCCAGCACCCCTACCGCGCGGGAGACGGGTGAGCAGTTCTTC. Its translation: CASTPTARETGEQFF. The chain couples TRBV5-4 to TRBJ2-1; 7 bases are a match to TRBD2. The CDR3 sequence is 15 residues long. The ends lost 6 bases at V and 9 bases at J; junction bases unmatched: 15. The germline V gene encodes CDR1 SGHNT and CDR2 YYREEE (reference sequence). Supplemented by reference TRBV5-4 and TRBJ2-1, the full variable domain reads ETGVTQSPTHLIKTRGQQVTLRCSSQSGHNTVSWYQQALGQGPQFIFQYYREEENGRGNFPPRFSGLQFPNYSSELNVNALELDDSALYLCASTPTARETGEQFFGPGTRLTVL.

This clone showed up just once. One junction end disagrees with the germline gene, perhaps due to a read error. The CDR3 region has the DNA TGCGCCAGCAGTCAAGGGCCAGGGGGCTATGGCTACACCTTC. This codes for CASSQGPGGYGYTF. The rearrangement uses TRBV4-1 and TRBJ1-2, with 7 nucleotides matching TRBD1. The CDR3 length is 14 residues. Germline CDR1 MGHRA, CDR2 YSYEKL.

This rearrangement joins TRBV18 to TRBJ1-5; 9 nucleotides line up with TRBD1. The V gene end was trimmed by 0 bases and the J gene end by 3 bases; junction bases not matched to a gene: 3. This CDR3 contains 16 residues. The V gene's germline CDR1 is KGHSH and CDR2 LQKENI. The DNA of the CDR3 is TGTGCCAGCTCACCACCGGGACAGGGCGTCAATCAGCCCCAGCATTTT. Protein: CASSPPGQGVNQPQHF.